A selection of T cell receptor beta chains follows, all from one sample in a study of radiation and T cells in renal cell carcinoma. Repertoires were generated with immunoSEQ multiplex PCR, while TCRdb's copy carries only in-frame clones and drops some. The data show over 35,000 clones, around four fifths seen once. The sequencing here drew on blood, taken from a patient whose treatment included radiotherapy and nephrectomy. The receptor set was obtained from a woman aged 65 to 85 with renal cell carcinoma. Each CDR3 is given without its conserved first and last residue. Each record gives: J gene, V gene, CDR3 protein.

J gene: TRBJ1-1; V gene: TRBV5-8; CDR3 protein: ASSLGDRVFTMNTEAF
J gene: TRBJ2-1; V gene: TRBV5-1; CDR3 protein: ASSLASTGVSSYNEQF
J gene: TRBJ1-1; V gene: TRBV11-1; CDR3 protein: ASSRQGWDTEAF
J gene: TRBJ2-7; V gene: TRBV6-1; CDR3 protein: ASSMGLGPYEQY
J gene: TRBJ2-5; V gene: TRBV7-9; CDR3 protein: ASSFRMGGPYEETQY
J gene: TRBJ1-1; V gene: TRBV5-1; CDR3 protein: ASSSRQGGNTEAF
J gene: TRBJ2-1; V gene: TRBV5-6; CDR3 protein: ASSLDGGAFYNEQF
J gene: TRBJ1-2; V gene: TRBV5-1; CDR3 protein: ASSPGSEGGYT
J gene: TRBJ2-3; V gene: TRBV18; CDR3 protein: ASSPGQGYTDTQY
J gene: TRBJ2-7; V gene: TRBV5-1; CDR3 protein: ASSLEPSLADEQY
J gene: TRBJ2-6; V gene: TRBV5-1; CDR3 protein: ASSLGESGANVLT
J gene: TRBJ2-1; V gene: TRBV11-3; CDR3 protein: ASSSHGDEQF
J gene: TRBJ2-2; V gene: TRBV5-1; CDR3 protein: ASSLSLNTGELF
J gene: TRBJ2-7; V gene: TRBV7-9; CDR3 protein: ASSLPGAYEQY
J gene: TRBJ2-3; V gene: TRBV11-2; CDR3 protein: ASTPSTDTQY
J gene: TRBJ2-1; V gene: TRBV5-1; CDR3 protein: ASRAGTSGRALYNEQF
J gene: TRBJ2-5; V gene: TRBV5-1; CDR3 protein: ASSTNPGAGETQY
J gene: TRBJ2-7; V gene: TRBV2; CDR3 protein: ARNGQGRMHEQY
J gene: TRBJ2-5; V gene: TRBV7-2; CDR3 protein: ASSLEWSWETQY
J gene: TRBJ1-1; V gene: TRBV6-6; CDR3 protein: ASSDYIDTEAF
J gene: TRBJ2-1; V gene: TRBV4-2; CDR3 protein: ASSQDRIAGQF
J gene: TRBJ2-1; V gene: TRBV19; CDR3 protein: ASSEATGLYNEQF
J gene: TRBJ1-3; V gene: TRBV7-4; CDR3 protein: ASSSEVQGRRYAGNTIY
J gene: TRBJ1-6; V gene: TRBV5-1; CDR3 protein: ASSLGGSNSPLH
J gene: TRBJ2-7; V gene: TRBV30; CDR3 protein: AWSGGTGGQY
J gene: TRBJ2-7; V gene: TRBV18; CDR3 protein: ASSPTAGASLGEQY
J gene: TRBJ1-2; V gene: TRBV19; CDR3 protein: ASSLLGATKSPGYT
J gene: TRBJ2-7; V gene: TRBV19; CDR3 protein: ASSTGGGEQY
J gene: TRBJ2-3; V gene: TRBV6-4; CDR3 protein: ASSDSIGSQGTQY
J gene: TRBJ2-2; V gene: TRBV4-3; CDR3 protein: ASSQATLWGELF
J gene: TRBJ2-1; V gene: TRBV4-1; CDR3 protein: ASSRLAGWNEQF
J gene: TRBJ2-1; V gene: TRBV30; CDR3 protein: AWSVWDRGDNEQF
J gene: TRBJ2-1; V gene: TRBV7-8; CDR3 protein: ASSFPGLAGEYNEQF
J gene: TRBJ1-6; V gene: TRBV2; CDR3 protein: ASNSDGANSPLH
J gene: TRBJ1-1; V gene: TRBV5-4; CDR3 protein: ASSLGVRVGMSTEAF
J gene: TRBJ2-3; V gene: TRBV19; CDR3 protein: ASSIALTSGNTDTQY
J gene: TRBJ2-5; V gene: TRBV6-6; CDR3 protein: ASSYSQLRGETQY
J gene: TRBJ2-7; V gene: TRBV29-1; CDR3 protein: SVSPGTPYEQY
J gene: TRBJ2-5; V gene: TRBV7-7; CDR3 protein: ASSLEVAAAETQY
J gene: TRBJ2-2; V gene: TRBV15; CDR3 protein: ATSRAPASGSTGELF
J gene: TRBJ2-3; V gene: TRBV29-1; CDR3 protein: SVLMGNADTQY
J gene: TRBJ2-1; V gene: TRBV30; CDR3 protein: AWSPSSYEQF
J gene: TRBJ2-5; V gene: TRBV15; CDR3 protein: ATSRGVGRGETQY
J gene: TRBJ2-3; V gene: TRBV5-1; CDR3 protein: ASNPGQGADTQY
J gene: TRBJ2-3; V gene: TRBV2; CDR3 protein: ASYSGSGTDTQY
J gene: TRBJ1-6; V gene: TRBV5-1; CDR3 protein: ASSLRAGNLNSPLH
J gene: TRBJ2-3; V gene: TRBV10-3; CDR3 protein: AISNTGTSSPTDTQY
J gene: TRBJ2-7; V gene: TRBV27; CDR3 protein: ASSPGTGQY
J gene: TRBJ2-2; V gene: TRBV5-1; CDR3 protein: ASSLDSFTGELF
J gene: TRBJ1-1; V gene: TRBV5-3; CDR3 protein: ARSLGVRRTEAF
J gene: TRBJ1-5; V gene: TRBV5-8; CDR3 protein: ASSDLQGAISNQPQH
J gene: TRBJ2-2; V gene: TRBV6-1; CDR3 protein: ASSERTSANTGELF
J gene: TRBJ2-1; V gene: TRBV19; CDR3 protein: ASSRLAGNEQF
J gene: TRBJ2-7; V gene: TRBV10-3; CDR3 protein: AISEWGLPYEQY